This T cell receptor (beta chain) was sequenced in a study of blood T cell repertoires in COVID-19. Across the study: The analysed material was cDNA or gDNA that came from T cells, B-cell-depleted T cells, or PBMCs.

As originally analysed: Amplification of reference gene primers was used by the study to estimate nucleated cell counts. Some clones are missing from TCRdb's copy, which holds only in-frame ones; the method was immunoSEQ multiplex PCR. From that table come the V and J calls and clone size; the DNA was used to work out D and trimming. Found here are around 78,000 clones, around 89% of them singletons; the top ten hold around 1%. The CDR3 runs to 22 residues. From germline, CDR1 is MNHEY and CDR2 SMNVEV (reference sequence). J lost 10 bases, V lost 6 bases, and 30 bases had no gene match. The clonotype was recovered from a woman in her 50s with acute COVID-19. The chain is built from TRBV27 and TRBJ2-1; 13 bases agree with TRBD2. The specimen was PBMCs or T cells enriched from blood (not recorded which). The CDR3 DNA follows: TGTGCCAGCAGCGGAGCAGGGGGGGGGCCCCTAGGACTAGCGGGAGAAATTAGCGAGCAGTTCTTC. Its translation is CASSGAGGGPLGLAGEISEQFF.